The sequence of this TCR beta chain was determined in a study of cytomegalovirus exposure and HLA in healthy donors. In this sample, this clone turned up a few times. Its antigen is unknown. The CDR3 spans 15 residues. Trimming cost V 5 bases and J 7 bases; bases outside gene matches: 7. The germline CDR1 and CDR2 sequences are LNHNV and YYDKDF (reference sequence). A multiplex PCR was run with 60 Vbeta primers and 13 Jbeta primers. Sequencing was performed with immunoSEQ multiplex PCR; in TCRdb, only in-frame clones are kept and a portion is missing. In the table there are approximately 140,000 clones, roughly two thirds of which are singletons. General observations from the study: Within an earlier analysis, most TCR beta V segments proved productive either about 87% or about 30% of the time. TCR beta chains numbering 164 were designated cytomegalovirus-associated. A later analysis showed HLA-associated TCR beta chains outstripping equally common others in clonal expansion. An analysis was carried out later, and it reportedly showed fewer N-insertions in an Asian-associated ancestry cluster than the approximately 710-donor mean.

The genes are TRBV15 and TRBJ1-4; 10 nucleotides agree with TRBD1. Sequenced input: PBMCs. The clonotype originates from a male donor in good health and CMV-seronegative. Here the CDR3 reads CATSDRGPSIEKLFF. Written as DNA, the CDR3 is TGTGCCACCAGCGACAGGGGGCCCTCAATTGAAAAACTGTTTTTT. Supplemented by reference TRBV15 and TRBJ1-4, the full variable domain reads DAMVIQNPRYQVTQFGKPVTLSCSQTLNHNVMYWYQQKSSQAPKLLFHYYDKDFNNEADTPDNFQSRRPNTSFCFLDIRSPGLGDTAMYLCATSDRGPSIEKLFFGSGTQLSVL.